The present TCR beta chain was sequenced within a study of blood T cell repertoires in COVID-19. Study-level information: Samples representing acute and convalescent COVID-19 were sourced from the United States, Italy and Spain.

This clone appeared many times. Authors' analysis steps: Amplified reference gene primers provided the basis for estimating nucleated cell counts. Libraries were prepared by immunoSEQ multiplex PCR; TCRdb keeps only in-frame clonotypes and omits some of them. V and J calls and clone size follow that table, whereas D and trimming were derived from the DNA. The sample holds approximately 290,000 clones; 70% to 90% are singletons and the top ten take about 4.3%. The CDR3 sequence is 17 residues long. V lost 0 bases and J lost 4; bases outside the gene matches: 5. Germline V gene sequence: CDR1 KGHSH, CDR2 LQKENI. Two negative PCRs, clearance, or symptom resolution had been documented for recovered Cohort 3 donors.

This receptor was obtained from a woman between 25 and 40 years old who had recovered from COVID-19. This sequence joins TRBV18 and TRBJ1-6; 8 bases align to TRBD1. Sequences were obtained from PBMCs or T cells enriched from blood (not recorded which). In DNA form, the CDR3 reads TGTGCCAGCTCACCACCCGGGACAGGCAATTATAATTCACCCCTCCACTTT. Residues: CASSPPGTGNYNSPLHF.